This section outlines one TCR beta chain sequence together with its context. The data derive from a study of CD8 T cells in ankylosing spondylitis. TCRdb passed the 5' RACE reads through MiXCR, listing each CDR3 protein once. Of around 210,000 distinct CDR3 sequences in the sample, 8% to 10% were seen once. Sequencing used blood, either unsorted or a sorted T cell fraction (not recorded which). The TCR comes from a female donor with ankylosing spondylitis or in good health (not recorded which).

Here the CDR3 DNA reads TGTGCCAGCAGTACTCAACCGGTTGGACTAGCGGGGACCGGGGAGCTGTTTTTT. Amino acid sequence: CASSTQPVGLAGTGELFF. The chain joins TRBV12-3 or TRBV12-4 to TRBJ2-2, with TRBD2 matching over 12 bases. This CDR3 is built from 18 residues. V lost 5 bases to trimming and J lost 5 bases; unmatched junction nucleotides: 12.